These 10 T cell receptor beta chains share one sample of origin, sequenced in a study of T cells after yellow fever vaccination. TCRdb re-called the 5' RACE reads with MiXCR, one entry per CDR3 protein. Among a few hundred thousand distinct CDR3 sequences listed, over 5% were seen once. The input for sequencing was PBMCs, taken 5 days after the yellow fever booster vaccination. These receptors were obtained from a man aged 30 to 39 who received the YFV17D yellow fever vaccine.

This clonotype was seen a few times. The V call is TRBV7-9, the J call TRBJ2-2; D unresolved. The CDR3 spans 14 residues. Trimming took 5 bases from V and 0 from J, leaving 7 bases between them. CDR1 SEHNR and CDR2 FQNEAQ come from the germline V gene (reference sequence). DNA of the CDR3: TGTGCCAGCAGCCGTTCCGCGAACACCGGGGAGCTGTTTTTT. It yields the protein CASSRSANTGELFF. The variable domain in full, with the rest retrieved from reference TRBV7-9 and TRBJ2-2, is DTGVSQNPRHKITKRGQNVTFRCDPISEHNRLYWYRQTLGQGPEFLTYFQNEAQLEKSRLLSDRFSAERPKGSFSTLEIQRTEQGDSAMYLCASSRSANTGELFFGEGSRLTVL.

The chain couples TRBV7-9 to TRBJ2-7; 9 nucleotides align to TRBD1. After removal of 2 bases from V and 7 bases from J, the junction contained 12 bases not matched to a gene. The CDR3 has 16 residues. Looked up from germline, CDR1 is SEHNR and CDR2 is FQNEAQ (reference sequence). CDR3 nucleotide sequence: TGTGCCAGCAGCTTACCTGGGACAGGGAGGCGCCGTGAGCAGTACTTC. It codes for CASSLPGTGRRREQYF.

This clonotype came up many times. The V gene is TRBV5-6, the J gene TRBJ2-1; D is ambiguous. Germline-derived CDR1 and CDR2 are SGHDT and YYEEEE. The CDR3 is 14 residues long. Between the trimmed V and J ends, which lost 0 bases and 8 bases, there was a span of 12 bases. DNA for the CDR3: TGTGCCAGCAGCTTGGTTGGCCCTGTGGATGAGCAGTTCTTC. This translates into CASSLVGPVDEQFF.

This clonotype came up a few times. The chain uses TRBV5-1 and TRBJ2-2; 11 bases fit TRBD2. V lost 7 bases and J lost 7; bases outside the gene matches: 9. The CDR3 covers 15 residues. The V gene's germline CDR1 is SGHRS and CDR2 YFSETQ. CDR3 protein: CASLLLAGADGELFF. Here the CDR3 DNA reads TGCGCCAGCCTATTACTAGCGGGAGCTGACGGGGAGCTGTTTTTT.

This clonotype was counted only a few times. The V and J genes are TRBV12-5 and TRBJ2-2, with D unclear. V was trimmed by 6 bases and J by 0 bases, leaving 11 bases between them. Germline values: CDR1 LGHNT, CDR2 FRNRAP. The length of the CDR3 is 15 residues. This CDR3 is CASGVGLANTGELFF. In DNA, the CDR3 is TGTGCTAGTGGGGTTGGGCTCGCGAACACCGGGGAGCTGTTTTTT.

The chain is built from TRBV27 and TRBJ2-7, with a possible D match to TRBD1 (7 bases). CDR3 length equals 13 residues. CDR1 and CDR2 from the germline V gene are MNHEY and SMNVEV (reference sequence). V gave up 3 bases and J gave up 5 bases, with 11 bases separating them. CDR3 in DNA: TGTGCCAGCAGTTTCTCAGGGGGGCACGAGCAGTACTTC. It codes for CASSFSGGHEQYF.

This clonotype was recorded a few times. The chain carries TRBV20-1 and TRBJ2-1, with TRBD2 identical over 10 bases. CDR3 length: 15 amino acids. The ends lost 2 bases at V and 8 bases at J; junction bases unmatched: 9. Germline-derived CDR1 and CDR2 are DFQATT and SNEGSKA (reference sequence). The CDR3 here is CSARKGLAGVHEQFF. CDR3 nucleotides: TGCAGTGCTAGAAAGGGGCTAGCGGGAGTCCATGAGCAGTTCTTC.

This clonotype came up a few times. The gene calls are TRBV20-1 and TRBJ2-3, with 12 positions matching TRBD2. This CDR3 is 17 amino acids long. The J segment lost 8 bases and the V segment lost 2 bases, leaving 14 bases of the junction unmatched. Germline assignment: CDR1 DFQATT and CDR2 SNEGSKA (reference sequence). The CDR3 DNA sequence: TGCAGTGCTAGACCCCCTGGACTAGCGGGGCCAGCGGTTACGCAGTATTTT. Its protein is CSARPPGLAGPAVTQYF.

The table lists this clonotype with a few counts. The chain uses TRBV6-5 and TRBJ2-2; 12 nucleotides line up with TRBD2. The ends lost 1 base at V and 4 bases at J; junction bases unmatched: 7. CDR1 and CDR2 (germline): MNHEY, SVGAGI. CDR3 size: 18 residues. The CDR3, as DNA: TGTGCCAGCAGTTACTTTTTAACGGGACTAGCGGGCACCGGGGAGCTGTTTTTT. Amino acids: CASSYFLTGLAGTGELFF.

This clonotype showed up many times. The genes are TRBV7-2 and TRBJ2-7; 7 bases match TRBD1. This CDR3 region has 13 residues. The V gene's germline CDR1 is SGHTA and CDR2 FQGNSA. V lost 6 bases, J lost 5 bases, and 7 bases stayed unmatched. The CDR3 sequence: CASRLTTGDEQYF. CDR3 coding DNA: TGTGCCAGCAGACTTACTACAGGGGACGAGCAGTACTTC.